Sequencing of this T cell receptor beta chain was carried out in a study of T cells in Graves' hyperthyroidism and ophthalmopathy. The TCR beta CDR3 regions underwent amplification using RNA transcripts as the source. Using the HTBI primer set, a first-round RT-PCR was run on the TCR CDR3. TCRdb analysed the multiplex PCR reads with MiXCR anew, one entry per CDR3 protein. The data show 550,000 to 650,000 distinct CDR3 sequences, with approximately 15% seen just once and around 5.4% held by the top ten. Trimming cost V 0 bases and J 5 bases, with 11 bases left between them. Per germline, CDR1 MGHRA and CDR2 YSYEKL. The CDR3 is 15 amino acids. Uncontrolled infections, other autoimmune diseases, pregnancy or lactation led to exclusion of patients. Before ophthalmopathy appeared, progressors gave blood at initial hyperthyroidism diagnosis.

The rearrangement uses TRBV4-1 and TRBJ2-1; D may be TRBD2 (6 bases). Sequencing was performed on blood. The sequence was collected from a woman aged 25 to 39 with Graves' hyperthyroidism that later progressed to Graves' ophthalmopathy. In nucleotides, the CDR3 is TGCGCCAGCAGCCAAGATTACGGGAGACACAATGAGCAGTTCTTC. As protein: CASSQDYGRHNEQFF.